The clone carrying this T cell receptor beta chain was seen more than once but under ten times. The antigen remains unidentified. The CDR3 consists of 14 residues. Germline CDR1 MNHEY, CDR2 SVGAGI. The V end was cut by 6 bases, the J end by 3 bases, with 15 bases between. The data belong to a study of T-cell memory formation after mild COVID-19. Study results and limitations: Balance between CD4 and CD8 was seen in clones contracting day 15 to 85, and a CD4+ lean was seen in later expanders.

TCRdb reanalysed the 5' RACE reads using MiXCR and keeps one entry per CDR3 protein. The sample lists roughly 600,000 distinct CDR3 sequences, under 20% occurring once. The chain uses TRBV6-5 and TRBJ2-7, with D tentatively TRBD2 (5 bases). The material sequenced was PBMCs or a T cell subset sorted from them (not recorded which). This TCR was recovered from an adult woman who had mild COVID-19 (a few samples of this study predate the infection). Cell type and time point are not known. Here the CDR3 reads CASSRSGARYEQYF. Here the CDR3 DNA reads TGTGCCAGCAGCCGAAGCGGAGCCCGCTACGAGCAGTACTTC.